Listed here are 9 T cell receptor beta chains from one sample, sequenced in a study of T-cell reconstitution after alpha-beta-depleted transplantation in children (dated by TCRdb to about 2016). Receptors were amplified or captured by PCR. The instrument given in TCRdb is Illumina HiSeq 2500. To normalize quantification of the TCRbeta repertoire, the TCR libraries were built with molecular barcoding that relied on unique molecular identifiers. TCRdb reworked the public reads: Q25 trimming with fastp, MiXCR clone assembly, productive beta chains retained. Under each unique CDR3 protein, matching rows form one entry showing the most common genes and DNA. Counted in this sample were over 200,000 distinct CDR3 sequences; approximately 9% of them appeared once. 5% to 7% of the sample rests with the top ten. This material consisted of PBMCs from the stem cell graft donor, taken from the stem cell graft. The receptors derive from a human donor who donated a stem cell graft to a child with acute lymphoblastic leukemia.

This clonotype was counted only a few times. The chain combines TRBV27 with TRBJ2-7, with a weak D call TRBD1 (5 bases). Germline V gene sequence: CDR1 MNHEY, CDR2 SMNVEV (reference sequence). The length of the CDR3 is 14 residues. Trimming pared 5 bases from V and 3 bases from J, leaving 14 bases between. This CDR3 is CASSDLGVFYEQYF. The CDR3, as DNA: TGTGCCAGCAGTGACCTAGGGGTTTTCTACGAGCAGTACTTC.

This clonotype was picked up many times. The chain uses TRBV6-1 and TRBJ2-7; the D call may be TRBD1 or TRBD2 (5 bases each). Germline CDR1 and CDR2: MNHNS and SASEGT. This CDR3 has 14 residues. The germline V and J ends were trimmed by 6 bases and 4 bases, with 16 bases remaining between them. The CDR3, as DNA: TGTGCCAGCAGCTTGGGACCCGCCTCTTACGAGCAGTACTTC. It specifies CASSLGPASYEQYF.

There are many counts of this clonotype. The V and J genes are TRBV10-3 and TRBJ1-1, with D possibly matching TRBD1 (6 bases). In germline, CDR1 is ENHRY, CDR2 SYGVKD. The CDR3 loop spans 15 amino acids. V was trimmed by 3 bases and J by 4 bases, leaving 15 bases between them. The CDR3 protein is CAISDGGDFGTEAFF. CDR3 bases: TGTGCCATCAGTGATGGGGGCGATTTCGGCACTGAAGCTTTCTTT.

This chain links TRBV29-1 with TRBJ2-1, with D possibly being TRBD2 (6 bases). Germline V gene lookup returns CDR1 SQVTM and CDR2 ANQGSEA. The V gene lost 5 bases and the J gene lost 3 bases, with 14 bases spanning the gap. This CDR3 is built from 14 residues. The CDR3 protein is CSVLSGVLYNEQFF. The CDR3 DNA sequence: TGCAGCGTTCTGTCGGGGGTTCTCTACAATGAGCAGTTCTTC.

This clonotype was picked up many times. This rearrangement joins TRBV3-1 to TRBJ2-5; 7 bases line up with TRBD2. The CDR3 extends over 14 amino acids. The junction had 5 bases not matched to a gene; V was cut back by 2 bases and J by 5 bases. The germline V gene has CDR1 LGHDT and CDR2 YNNKEL (reference sequence). CDR3 DNA: TGTGCCAGCAGCCAAAGGAGTAGCGGGGAGACCCAGTACTTC. Its protein is CASSQRSSGETQYF.

This clonotype was seen repeatedly, ten times or more. The chain recombines TRBV12-3 or TRBV12-4 with TRBJ1-4, with D perhaps TRBD1 (6 bases). Trimming left V 6 bases short and J 4 bases short, with 12 bases between. The CDR3 totals 14 residues. Written as DNA, the CDR3 is TGTGCCAGCAGCACAGGGTCGGGTAATGAAAAACTGTTTTTT. It yields the protein CASSTGSGNEKLFF.

This clonotype showed up just a few times. This chain joins TRBV10-3 and TRBJ2-1, with D perhaps TRBD1 or TRBD2 (5 bases each). Deletions cut 11 bases from V and 5 bases from J, with 10 bases between. In germline, CDR1 is ENHRY, CDR2 SYGVKD. This CDR3 region has 11 residues. DNA for the CDR3: TGTGCCCTGGGGGATAACAATGAGCAGTTCTTC. Translation: CALGDNNEQFF.

This clonotype was seen a few times. The rearrangement uses TRBV29-1 and TRBJ1-1; D remains ambiguous. CDR1 and CDR2 from the germline V gene are SQVTM and ANQGSEA. V lost 6 bases to trimming and J lost 5 bases, with 16 bases between them. The CDR3 contains 13 residues. The CDR3 DNA reads TGCAGCGTGGAACGGACGGAAAGGACTGAAGCTTTCTTT. It is translated as CSVERTERTEAFF.

V usage is TRBV20-1 and J usage is TRBJ1-5, with D uncertain. The germline V gene has CDR1 DFQATT and CDR2 SNEGSKA (reference sequence). CDR3 length: 15 residues. Trimming pared 6 bases from V and 2 bases from J, leaving 17 bases between. The CDR3 region is CSAADAGMGNQPQHF. The CDR3 coding sequence is TGCAGTGCGGCAGATGCGGGGATGGGCAATCAGCCCCAGCATTTT.